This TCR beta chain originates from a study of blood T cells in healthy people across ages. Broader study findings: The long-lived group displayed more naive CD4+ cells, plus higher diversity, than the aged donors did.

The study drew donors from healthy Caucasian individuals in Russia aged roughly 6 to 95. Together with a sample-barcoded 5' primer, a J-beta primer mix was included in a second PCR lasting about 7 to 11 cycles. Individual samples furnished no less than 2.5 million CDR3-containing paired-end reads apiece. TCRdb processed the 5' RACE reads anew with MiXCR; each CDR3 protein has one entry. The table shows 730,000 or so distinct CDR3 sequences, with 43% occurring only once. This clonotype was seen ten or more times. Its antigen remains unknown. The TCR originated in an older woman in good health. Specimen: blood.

The CDR3: CASSKAGLASLPYNEQFF. Written as DNA, the CDR3 is TGTGCCAGCAGCAAAGCGGGCCTAGCGTCACTACCCTACAATGAGCAGTTCTTC. V gene TRBV11-1 combines with J gene TRBJ2-1, with a possible D match to TRBD2 (6 bases). The CDR3 covers 18 residues. Germline CDR1 reads SGHAT; CDR2 reads FQDESV (reference sequence). The V end lost 5 bases, the J end lost 2 bases, and 22 bases lay between the germline ends.